One and the same sample provided the 15 T cell receptor beta chains below, sequenced in a study of blood T cell repertoires in COVID-19. Profiled with immunoSEQ multiplex PCR; TCRdb holds only in-frame clones, not every one. The table includes 100,000 to 150,000 clones, roughly 84% detected once. The sequenced material came from peripheral blood. The receptor source for this set is a woman aged 25 to 39 who had recovered from COVID-19.

J is TRBJ2-1 and V is TRBV29-1, with 14 bases matching TRBD2. CDR3 length: 15 residues. CDR1 and CDR2 (germline): SQVTM, ANQGSEA. V gave up 6 bases and J gave up 7 bases; unmatched junction bases: 8. The CDR3 sequence: CSVRTSGRPPNEQFF. CDR3 DNA: TGCAGCGTCCGGACTAGCGGGAGGCCCCCTAATGAGCAGTTCTTC.

This chain connects TRBV5-3 to TRBJ2-1; 7 nucleotides line up with TRBD2. TRBV5-3 is an ORF, with its function uncertain. V was clipped by 5 bases and J by 15 bases; unmatched bases: 8. The CDR3 runs to 11 residues. The CDR3 sequence: CARRMCGGPFF. The CDR3 nucleotides read TGTGCCAGAAGGATGTGCGGGGGACCGTTCTTC.

The chain joins TRBV18 to TRBJ2-7; 7 bases agree with TRBD1. V lost 2 bases to trimming and J lost 2 bases; unmatched junction nucleotides: 9. Germline CDR1 and CDR2: KGHSH and LQKENI. The CDR3 has 16 amino acids. The CDR3 spells CASSPKVGQEAYEQYF. The CDR3 DNA sequence: TGTGCCAGCTCACCAAAAGTCGGACAGGAAGCCTACGAGCAGTACTTC.

The rearrangement links TRBV7-8 to TRBJ1-4; maybe TRBD1 (6 bases). V was pared by 5 bases and J by 7 bases, with 14 bases between. This CDR3 comprises 14 residues. Germline CDR1 and CDR2: SGHVS and FQNEAQ. The DNA of the CDR3 is TGTGCCAGCAGCCGAGGGAAAGGGGGTGAAAAACTGTTTTTT. Translated: CASSRGKGGEKLFF. Full variable domain (rest looked up from reference TRBV7-8 and TRBJ1-4): GAGVSQSPRYKVAKRGQDVALRCDPISGHVSLFWYQQALGQGPEFLTYFQNEAQLDKSGLPSDRFFAERPEGSVSTLKIQRTQQEDSAVYLCASSRGKGGEKLFFGSGTQLSVL.

The DNA for the CDR3 is TGTGCCAGCAGCTCCGGGACAGGGGGCTATGAAGCTTTCTTT. This sequence encodes CASSSGTGGYEAFF. V is TRBV5-5 and J is TRBJ1-1; 12 bases fit TRBD1. CDR1 and CDR2 from the germline V gene are SGHKS and YYEKEE (reference sequence). The CDR3 is 14 amino acids. V lost 3 bases and J lost 7; bases outside the gene matches: 4.

This chain connects TRBV23-1 to TRBJ2-7, with TRBD1 as a possible D gene (7 bases). TRBV23-1 is an open reading frame whose function is uncertain. CDR3 length: 13 residues. V was trimmed by 4 bases and J by 2 bases, leaving 9 bases between them. CDR3 sequence: CASSLRGAYEQYF. CDR3 bases: TGCGCCAGCAGTCTCAGGGGGGCCTACGAGCAGTACTTC.

The J gene is TRBJ2-5, the V gene TRBV14; D possibly corresponds to TRBD1 (6 bases). CDR3 length: 18 residues. Germline lookup yields CDR1 SGHDN and CDR2 FVKESK. The V gene lost 3 bases and the J gene lost 5 bases, with 25 bases spanning the gap. This chain's CDR3 is CASSQKKIPSGADETQYF. In DNA form, the CDR3 reads TGTGCCAGCAGCCAGAAAAAAATCCCCTCAGGGGCGGATGAGACCCAGTACTTC.

The genes are TRBV7-8 and TRBJ2-3; D uncertain. The CDR3 contains 14 residues. Germline V CDR1 and CDR2: SGHVS, FQNEAQ. Trimming took off 5 bases at V and 4 bases at J, with 13 bases between the two ends. The CDR3 is CASSPPRMPDTQYF. As DNA, the CDR3 is TGTGCCAGCAGCCCCCCTAGGATGCCAGATACGCAGTATTTT.

CDR3 DNA: TGTGCCAGCAGTACGGACAGGGAGGTTGGCTACACCTTC. It codes for CASSTDREVGYTF. The genes are TRBV2 and TRBJ1-2, with TRBD1 matching 8 bases. In germline, CDR1 is SNHLY, CDR2 FYNNEI. This CDR3 contains 13 residues. J gave up 7 bases and V 5 bases, and 6 bases lay outside the gene matches.

The chain uses TRBV19 and TRBJ2-7, with 11 bases matching TRBD1. The CDR3 runs 13 residues. With 7 bases clipped from V and 6 bases from J, the junction kept 5 bases outside the gene matches. Germline CDR1 reads LNHDA; CDR2 reads SQIVND (reference sequence). The CDR3 is CASKDRGRFEQYF. The CDR3 bases are TGTGCCAGTAAGGACAGGGGGCGCTTCGAGCAGTACTTC.

The chain joins TRBV16 to TRBJ1-2; D ambiguous. V lost 2 bases and J lost 10, with 14 bases in between. The CDR3 extends over 13 amino acids. Germline loops: CDR1 KGHSY, CDR2 FQNENV. The CDR3 coding sequence is TGTGCCAGCAGCCAACGGGGAACCTTCAACTACACCTTC. This translates into CASSQRGTFNYTF.

The chain has TRBV9 and TRBJ2-7; 12 bases agree with TRBD1. Losses at the gene ends were 3 bases for V and 9 bases for J; bases not matched to a gene: 10. Germline CDR1 is SGDLS and CDR2 is YYNGEE. The CDR3 totals 15 residues. Here the CDR3 reads CASSGGTGGYEWQYF. CDR3 bases: TGTGCCAGCAGCGGGGGGACAGGGGGCTACGAATGGCAGTACTTC.

V is TRBV19 and J is TRBJ2-6; possibly TRBD1 for D (6 bases). This CDR3 spans 15 amino acids. V lost 7 bases, J lost 0 bases, and 10 bases lay in between. CDR1 LNHDA and CDR2 SQIVND come from the germline V gene (reference sequence). The CDR3 DNA reads TGTGCCAGTAACGGCAGGGGCTCTGGGGCCAACGTCCTGACTTTC. It encodes CASNGRGSGANVLTF.

This chain links TRBV7-8 with TRBJ2-1; TRBD2 agrees at 12 bases. V lost 2 bases, J lost 7 bases, and 6 bases stayed unmatched. The germline gives CDR1 SGHVS, CDR2 FQNEAQ. The CDR3 extends over 16 amino acids. CDR3 in amino acids: CASSLSRTSGRNEQFF. The DNA for the CDR3 is TGTGCCAGCAGCTTATCGCGCACTAGCGGGAGGAATGAGCAGTTCTTC.

A note on this clone: The junction does not match germline at one end; this may be a read error. The CDR3 DNA is TGTGCCAGCAGACAAGACAGGGGCCCCTCCAACGAGCAGTACTTC. This gives the protein CASRQDRGPSNEQYF. This sequence joins TRBV6-5 and TRBJ2-7; 8 nucleotides align to TRBD1. There are 15 residues in the CDR3. From germline, CDR1 is MNHEY and CDR2 SVGAGI.